The 31 T cell receptor beta chains presented below share a single source sample, sequenced in a study of tumor and adjacent non-tumor tissue in lung cancer. No cell sorting was done before RNA was extracted from the tissue. TCRbeta libraries were built with three rounds of nested PCR, modified from ARM-PCR. TCRdb reprocessed the multiplex PCR reads via MiXCR and lists one record per CDR3 protein. The profile shows tens of thousands of distinct CDR3 sequences, around four fifths of them singletons. Sequences were obtained from lung tumor tissue. These receptors were taken from a man aged 55 to 70 with non-small cell lung cancer.

Comment on this clonotype: Because it lacks the conserved phenylalanine or tryptophan at the end, this CDR3 is likely a read error. The DNA is left out, because the CDR3 cannot be placed on it with certainty; the CDR3 is given as TCRdb lists it. This chain joins TRBV7-9 and TRBJ1-2; TRBD1 is taken as the D call from the table, unchecked against the DNA. CDR1 and CDR2 (germline): SEHNR, FQNEAQ (reference sequence). The CDR3 comprises 15 residues, both ends counted. CDR3 loop: CASSPGTGGSYGYIV.

This clonotype has at least ten counts. The chain recombines TRBV5-1 with TRBJ2-5; 9 nucleotides agree with TRBD1. The CDR3 totals 15 residues. Germline CDR1 is SGHRS and CDR2 is YFSETQ. V was clipped by 0 bases and J by 5 bases; unmatched bases: 5. The CDR3 nucleotides are TGCGCCAGCAGCTTGGAACAGGGGGCGCGGGAGACCCAGTACTTC. Its protein product is CASSLEQGARETQYF. Full variable domain (outside the CDR3, taken from reference TRBV5-1 and TRBJ2-5): KAGVTQTPRYLIKTRGQQVTLSCSPISGHRSVSWYQQTPGQGLQFLFEYFSETQRNKGNFPGRFSGRQFSNSRSEMNVSTLELGDSALYLCASSLEQGARETQYFGPGTRLLVL.

With regard to this clonotype: Mismatch with germline at one junction end may stem from a read error. The gene calls are TRBV29-1 and TRBJ1-1; 8 nucleotides line up with TRBD1. Per germline, CDR1 SQVTM and CDR2 ANQGSEA. This CDR3 contains 13 residues. CDR3 bases: TGCAGCGGAAATACAGGGGGAGACACTGAAACTTTCTTT. Its protein is CSGNTGGDTETFF.

This clonotype came up a few times. Just one base apart from a much larger clone, this may be a read error. The chain couples TRBV6-6 to TRBJ1-3; the D gene is possibly TRBD1 (6 bases). Germline V gives CDR1 MNHNY, CDR2 SVGAGI (reference sequence). This CDR3 contains 14 residues. Here the CDR3 reads CACSYRVSGNTIYF. As DNA, the CDR3 is TGTGCCTGCAGTTACAGGGTATCTGGAAACACCATATATTTT.

Comment on this clonotype: This clone may be a read error of a much larger clone one base away. The rearrangement uses TRBV10-3 and TRBJ1-1; TRBD1 matches 9 bases. The CDR3 loop spans 16 amino acids. The germline V gene has CDR1 ENHRY and CDR2 SYGVKD. The CDR3 bases are TGTGCCATCAGCCCAACAGGGGGCCGGGGGAACAATGAAGCTTTCTTT. Translation gives CAISPTGGRGNNEAFF.

V usage is TRBV21-1 and J usage is TRBJ2-7; the table names TRBD1, a call not compared with the DNA. TRBV21-1 corresponds to a pseudogene. The CDR3 is 16 residues long. The CDR3 loop reads CASSIALGQRSYEQYF. The CDR3 DNA reads as TGTGCCAGCAGCATAGCGCTGGGACAGAGATCCTACGAACAGTACTTC.

With respect to this clonotype: The junction and the germline gene differ at one end; a read error may be behind it. The gene calls are TRBV2 and TRBJ2-7; possible D gene TRBD1, 6 bases. Germline V gene sequence: CDR1 SNHLY, CDR2 FYNNEI. The CDR3 covers 13 residues. This chain's CDR3 is CASRQQGSYEHYF. The CDR3 region has the DNA TGTGCCAGCAGACAACAGGGTTCCTACGAGCACTATTTC.

V gene TRBV11-2 combines with J gene TRBJ1-5; no firm D call. Germline V gives CDR1 SGHAT, CDR2 FQNNGV. The CDR3 length is 13 residues. As DNA, the CDR3 is TGTACTAGCAGCTTAGATCGGGGTCAGCCCCAGCATTTT. Translation gives CTSSLDRGQPQHF.

For this clonotype: Sequence at one end of the junction differs from germline and may be a read error. This chain links TRBV20-1 with TRBJ2-1; D remains ambiguous. The V gene's germline CDR1 is DFQATT and CDR2 SNEGSKA (reference sequence). There are 13 residues in the CDR3. DNA of the CDR3: TGCAGTCCTAGAGGTCCGACGACAATCAAGCAGTCCTTC. It specifies CSPRGPTTIKQSF.

Of note for this clonotype: This could be a read error, since a much larger clone is one nucleotide away. The CDR3 region has the DNA TGTACCAGCAGCCAAGGGGGATCTTTAAGCACCCACTTT. Translation: CTSSQGGSLSTHF. This chain connects TRBV14 to TRBJ1-6; tentative D call: TRBD1 (6 bases). CDR3 length: 13 residues. Germline V CDR1 and CDR2: SGHDN, FVKESK.

Comment on this clonotype: At one of its ends the junction is not consistent with the germline gene, which may arise from a read error. The genes are TRBV20-1 and TRBJ2-2; D possibly uses TRBD1 or TRBD2 (5 bases each). Germline V gene lookup returns CDR1 DFQATT and CDR2 SNEGSKA (reference sequence). The CDR3 has 15 residues. In DNA form, the CDR3 reads TGTAGTACTAGGGGATGGTCGCGGAACACCGGGGAGTTGTTTTTT. Its protein is CSTRGWSRNTGELFF.

Turning to this clonotype: Compared with germline, one end of the junction differs, possibly owing to a read error. The chain recombines TRBV7-8 with TRBJ2-5; 7 nucleotides line up with TRBD2. CDR1 is SGHVS and CDR2 is FQNEAQ in the germline V gene. CDR3 length: 16 residues. This chain's CDR3 is CASSLPNGRRAETEYF. In nucleotides, the CDR3 is TGTGCCAGCAGCTTGCCTAACGGGAGGCGCGCGGAGACCGAGTACTTC.

J is TRBJ2-5 and V is TRBV20-1; D remains ambiguous. CDR3 length: 12 residues. CDR1 is DFQATT, CDR2 SNEGSKA, per germline (reference sequence). This chain's CDR3 is CIVRVGGETQYF. The CDR3 coding sequence is TGCATTGTTAGAGTTGGTGGGGAGACCCAGTACTTC.

There are many counts of this clonotype. A much larger clone sits a single nucleotide away, making a read error possible. The CDR3 end shows no conserved phenylalanine or tryptophan, and so a read error is likely. The chain has TRBV6-7 and TRBJ1-3; no clear D gene. TRBV6-7 qualifies as an ORF whose function is uncertain. CDR3 length: 12 amino acids. Trimming shortened V by 6 bases and J by 7 bases, and 10 bases separated the two germline ends. The CDR3 loop is CASRLSRNTIYL. The CDR3 DNA is TGTGCCAGCAGACTGAGCCGGAACACCATATATCTT.

Concerning this clonotype: No conserved phenylalanine or tryptophan ends this CDR3, so it is likely a read error. The rearrangement joins TRBV20-1 to TRBJ2-5; D might be TRBD2 (6 bases). The CDR3 contains 14 residues. V dropped 0 bases and J dropped 2 bases, with 10 bases sitting between them. In germline, CDR1 is DFQATT, CDR2 SNEGSKA (reference sequence). Here the CDR3 reads CSARDSGDQETQYL. The DNA of the CDR3 is TGCAGTGCTAGAGATAGCGGTGATCAAGAGACCCAGTACTTG.

Worth noting for this clonotype: A junction end diverges from the germline sequence, so it may reflect a read error. The chain couples TRBV29-1 to TRBJ2-1; TRBD2 aligns across 8 bases. The CDR3 spans 15 residues. Germline CDR1 is SQVTM and CDR2 is ANQGSEA. As DNA, the CDR3 is TGCAGCGTTCCACAATTAGCGGGATCTGAGAATGAGGAGTTCTTC. This sequence encodes CSVPQLAGSENEEFF.

V usage is TRBV6-6 and J usage is TRBJ2-1; possible D gene TRBD1, 5 bases. The germline V gene encodes CDR1 MNHNY and CDR2 SVGAGI (reference sequence). V was shortened by 4 bases and J by 3 bases, with 13 bases between the two germline ends. CDR3 length: 15 residues. The CDR3 sequence is CASSSRTRGYNEQFF. For the CDR3, the DNA is TGTGCCAGCAGTTCAAGGACAAGGGGCTACAATGAGCAGTTCTTC.

This chain uses TRBV5-4 with TRBJ2-7; a weak D match, TRBD2 (5 bases). The germline V gene encodes CDR1 SGHNT and CDR2 YYREEE (reference sequence). The CDR3 contains 15 residues. V was trimmed by 0 bases and J by 13 bases, leaving 23 bases between them. The CDR3 nucleotides read TGTGCCAGCAGCTTGGACGTGGACTTAGCCTACGAGCGATACTTC. Translated, it gives CASSLDVDLAYERYF.

Details on this clonotype: The junction and the germline gene differ at one end; a read error may be behind it. V and J are TRBV7-6 and TRBJ2-1; D is perhaps TRBD2 (6 bases). Looked up from germline, CDR1 is SGHVS and CDR2 is FNYEAQ. The CDR3 totals 16 residues. The CDR3 nucleotides read TGTGTCAGCAGCTTTCTTACGGGGGACTCCTACAATGAGCAGTTCTTC. It translates to CVSSFLTGDSYNEQFF.

This clonotype was recorded a few times. The rearrangement uses TRBV29-1 and TRBJ1-1; D is undetermined. This CDR3 spans 14 amino acids. Trimming cost V 7 bases and J 1 base, with 16 bases left between them. Germline V lookup: CDR1 SQVTM, CDR2 ANQGSEA. CDR3 DNA: TGCAGCGCAGAAGGTGGTGGATCGAACACTGAAGCTTTCTTT. This codes for CSAEGGGSNTEAFF.

About this clonotype: The conserved phenylalanine or tryptophan is not found at the CDR3 terminus, so this likely reflects a read error. The J gene is TRBJ2-3, the V gene TRBV20-1; D unresolved. In germline, CDR1 is DFQATT, CDR2 SNEGSKA (reference sequence). The CDR3 totals 12 residues. The CDR3 bases are TGCATTGCTAGAGAAATGGGGGATACGCAGTATTTA. It encodes CIAREMGDTQYL.

Comment on this clonotype: One end of the junction varies from germline; a read error may be responsible. The chain couples TRBV6-1 to TRBJ2-7; D gene unclear. From germline, CDR1 is MNHNS and CDR2 SASEGT. The CDR3 has 12 amino acids. For the CDR3, the DNA is TGTGCCAACAGTGGGTACAACTACGAGCAGTACTTC. Translation: CANSGYNYEQYF.

This clonotype was seen at least ten times. DNA of the CDR3: TGTGCCAGCAGCCACGATTCTCAGCCCCAGCATTTT. This translates into CASSHDSQPQHF. This chain uses TRBV11-2 with TRBJ1-5; D remains ambiguous. The germline V gene encodes CDR1 SGHAT and CDR2 FQNNGV. The CDR3 is 12 amino acids. V lost 5 bases and J 6 bases, leaving 8 bases between the germline ends. Using reference TRBV11-2 and TRBJ1-5 for the parts outside the CDR3, the full variable domain is EAGVAQSPRYKIIEKRQSVAFWCNPISGHATLYWYQQILGQGPKLLIQFQNNGVVDDSQLPKDRFSAERLKGVDSTLKIQPAKLEDSAVYLCASSHDSQPQHFGDGTRLSIL.

In the case of this clonotype: The junction and the germline gene differ at one end; a read error may be behind it. V usage is TRBV20-1 and J usage is TRBJ2-1; D is possibly TRBD2 (6 bases). The germline V gene has CDR1 DFQATT and CDR2 SNEGSKA (reference sequence). The CDR3 sequence is 13 residues long. The CDR3 here is CSARDLSYNEQSF. The CDR3 coding sequence is TGCAGTGCTCGGGACTTATCCTACAATGAGCAATCCTTC.

This clonotype has ten or more counts. The DNA of the CDR3 is TGTGCCAGCAGCCGAAAACCCCCAAAATTTAGGGTCGAAGAGACCCAGTACTTC. It is translated as CASSRKPPKFRVEETQYF. The V call is TRBV28, the J call TRBJ2-5; D uncertain. Germline assignment: CDR1 MDHEN and CDR2 SYDVKM. Trimming removed 6 bases at V and 3 bases at J, with 26 bases between. The CDR3 is made up of 18 amino acids.

About this clonotype: As the CDR3 is not closed by the conserved phenylalanine or tryptophan, this likely results from a read error. No DNA is shown, since the ends of the CDR3 on it are uncertain; the CDR3 is the one TCRdb lists. The V call is TRBV11-1, the J call TRBJ2-5. Germline V gives CDR1 SGHAT, CDR2 FQDESV (reference sequence). The CDR3 comprises 12 residues, both ends counted. CDR3 sequence: CASSLMEETHYY.

On this clonotype: One junction end does not reproduce the germline sequence, and a read error may be involved. This chain's CDR3 is CACSSPAGGSYYERFF. The CDR3 DNA reads TGTGCCTGCAGTTCTCCCGCGGGGGGATCCTACTATGAGCGGTTCTTC. J is TRBJ2-1 and V is TRBV6-6; 8 bases line up with TRBD2. Germline-derived CDR1 and CDR2 are MNHNY and SVGAGI (reference sequence). This CDR3 has 16 residues.

This clonotype was seen only once. This chain connects TRBV12-3 or TRBV12-4 to TRBJ2-1, with D maybe TRBD2 (6 bases). Trimming removed 9 bases from V and 15 bases from J, with 21 bases in between. The CDR3 contains 12 residues. CDR3 coding DNA: TGTGCCAGGAGTCCGGGATTAAAGGGACTGTTCTTC. Translating it yields CARSPGLKGLFF.

As for this clonotype: A junction end diverges from the germline sequence, so it may reflect a read error. V is TRBV12-3 or TRBV12-4 and J is TRBJ2-3; 11 nucleotides agree with TRBD2. This CDR3 comprises 20 residues. CDR3 loop: CASSCWTSGLWNTSTDTQYF. As DNA, the CDR3 is TGTGCGAGCAGTTGCTGGACTAGCGGGCTCTGGAATACAAGCACAGATACGCAGTATTTT.

As for this clonotype: This could be a read error, since a much larger clone is one nucleotide away. The CDR3 loop reads CASSPFGANNQPQYF. As DNA, the CDR3 is TGTGCCAGCAGTCCTTTTGGGGCTAACAATCAGCCCCAGTATTTT. The J gene is TRBJ1-5, the V gene TRBV28, with D possibly TRBD1 on 5 matching bases. The assigned J gene may be wrong: the sequence end matches TRBJ2-3 better. CDR1 and CDR2 from the germline V gene are MDHEN and SYDVKM. This CDR3 comprises 15 residues.

Remarks on this clonotype: The junction departs from germline at one end; a sequencing error may be responsible. The chain links TRBV5-5 to TRBJ2-5; the D call may be TRBD1 or TRBD2 (5 bases each). The CDR3 length is 14 residues. Germline assignment: CDR1 SGHKS and CDR2 YYEKEE (reference sequence). The CDR3 DNA follows: TGTGCCTGCAGTCATCTGGGACGGAAAGAGACCCAGTACTTC. This gives the protein CACSHLGRKETQYF.